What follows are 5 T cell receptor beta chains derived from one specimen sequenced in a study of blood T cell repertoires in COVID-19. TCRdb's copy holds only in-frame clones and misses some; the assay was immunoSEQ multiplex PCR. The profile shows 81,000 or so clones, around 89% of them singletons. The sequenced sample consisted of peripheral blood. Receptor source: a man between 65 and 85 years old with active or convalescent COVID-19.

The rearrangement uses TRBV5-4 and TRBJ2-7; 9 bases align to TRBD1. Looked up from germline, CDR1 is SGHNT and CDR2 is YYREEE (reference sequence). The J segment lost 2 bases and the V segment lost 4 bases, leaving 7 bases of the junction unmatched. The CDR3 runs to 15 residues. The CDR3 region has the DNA TGTGCCAGCAGCCCGCGACAGGGGGGGACCTACGAGCAGTACTTC. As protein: CASSPRQGGTYEQYF. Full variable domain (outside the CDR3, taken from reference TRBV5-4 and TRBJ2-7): ETGVTQSPTHLIKTRGQQVTLRCSSQSGHNTVSWYQQALGQGPQFIFQYYREEENGRGNFPPRFSGLQFPNYSSELNVNALELDDSALYLCASSPRQGGTYEQYFGPGTRLTVT.

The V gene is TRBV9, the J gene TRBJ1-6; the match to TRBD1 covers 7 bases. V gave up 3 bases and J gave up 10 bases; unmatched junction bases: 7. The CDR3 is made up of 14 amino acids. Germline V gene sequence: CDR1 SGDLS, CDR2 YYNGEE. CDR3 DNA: TGTGCCAGCAGCGACGGGACAGCTGGGTCACCCCTCCACTTT. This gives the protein CASSDGTAGSPLHF.

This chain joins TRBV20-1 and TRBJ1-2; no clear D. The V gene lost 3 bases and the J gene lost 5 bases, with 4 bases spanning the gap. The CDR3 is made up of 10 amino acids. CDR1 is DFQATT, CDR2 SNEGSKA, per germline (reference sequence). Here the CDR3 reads CSAREYGYTF. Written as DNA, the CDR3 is TGCAGTGCTAGGGAGTATGGCTACACCTTC.

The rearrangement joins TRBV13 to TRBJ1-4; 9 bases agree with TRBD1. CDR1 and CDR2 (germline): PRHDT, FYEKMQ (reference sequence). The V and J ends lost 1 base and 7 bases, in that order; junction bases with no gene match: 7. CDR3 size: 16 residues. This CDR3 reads CASSLEFRDRVEKLFF. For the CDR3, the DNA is TGTGCCAGCAGCTTAGAGTTTCGGGACAGGGTTGAAAAACTGTTTTTT. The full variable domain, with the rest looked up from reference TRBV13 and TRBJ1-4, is AAGVIQSPRHLIKEKRETATLKCYPIPRHDTVYWYQQGPGQDPQFLISFYEKMQSDKGSIPDRFSAQQFSDYHSELNMSSLELGDSALYFCASSLEFRDRVEKLFFGSGTQLSVL.

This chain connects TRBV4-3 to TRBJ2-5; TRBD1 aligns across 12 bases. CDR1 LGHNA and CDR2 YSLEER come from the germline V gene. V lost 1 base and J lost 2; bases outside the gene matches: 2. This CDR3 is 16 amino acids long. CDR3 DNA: TGCGCCAGCAGCCAAGGGGACAGGGGGCGTCAAGAGACCCAGTACTTC. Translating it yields CASSQGDRGRQETQYF.